This TCR beta chain is from a study of vaccination and CD4 T cells after COVID-19. Trimming removed 3 bases from V and 9 bases from J, with 14 bases in between. This CDR3 spans 13 amino acids. Germline V gene data show CDR1 as SGHDN and CDR2 as FVKESK. About this clonotype itself: The target antigen is unknown.

Oncomine TCR Beta short-read sequencing was applied to DNA from cultured CD4+ T cells. TCRdb reprocessed the PCR reads with MiXCR, giving one entry per CDR3 protein. The sample holds 9,500 to 11,000 distinct CDR3 sequences; 26% are singletons and the top ten take about half. Noted treatment: approximately 10-day PBMC culture with coronavirus spike peptide pools or control peptides (ViraFEST assay). The chain carries TRBV14 and TRBJ1-2; no firm D call. The TCR sequence derives from a human donor who received a COVID-19 vaccine. The sample here was CD4+ T cells from blood, cultured in vitro, taken before SARS-CoV-2 vaccination. The CDR3 loop is CASSQTSADSYTF. CDR3 in DNA: TGTGCCAGCAGCCAGACCTCAGCAGATAGCTACACCTTC.